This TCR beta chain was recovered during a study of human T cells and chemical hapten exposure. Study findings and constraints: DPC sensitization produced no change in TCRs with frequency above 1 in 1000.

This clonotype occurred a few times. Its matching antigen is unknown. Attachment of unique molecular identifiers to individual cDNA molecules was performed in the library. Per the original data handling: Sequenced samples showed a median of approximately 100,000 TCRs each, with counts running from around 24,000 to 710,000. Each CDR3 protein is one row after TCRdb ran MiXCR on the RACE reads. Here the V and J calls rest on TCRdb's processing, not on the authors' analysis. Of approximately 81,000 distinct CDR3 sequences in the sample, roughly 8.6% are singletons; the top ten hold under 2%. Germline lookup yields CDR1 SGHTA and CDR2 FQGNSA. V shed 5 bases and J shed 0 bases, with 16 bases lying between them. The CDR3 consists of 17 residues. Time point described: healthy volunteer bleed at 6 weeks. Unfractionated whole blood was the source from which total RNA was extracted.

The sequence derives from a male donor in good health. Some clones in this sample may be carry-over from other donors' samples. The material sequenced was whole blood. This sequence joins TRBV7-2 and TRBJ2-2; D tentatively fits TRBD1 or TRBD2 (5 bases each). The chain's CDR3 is CASSPTPGTPNTGELFF. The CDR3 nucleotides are TGTGCCAGCAGCCCGACTCCCGGGACCCCGAACACCGGGGAGCTGTTTTTT.